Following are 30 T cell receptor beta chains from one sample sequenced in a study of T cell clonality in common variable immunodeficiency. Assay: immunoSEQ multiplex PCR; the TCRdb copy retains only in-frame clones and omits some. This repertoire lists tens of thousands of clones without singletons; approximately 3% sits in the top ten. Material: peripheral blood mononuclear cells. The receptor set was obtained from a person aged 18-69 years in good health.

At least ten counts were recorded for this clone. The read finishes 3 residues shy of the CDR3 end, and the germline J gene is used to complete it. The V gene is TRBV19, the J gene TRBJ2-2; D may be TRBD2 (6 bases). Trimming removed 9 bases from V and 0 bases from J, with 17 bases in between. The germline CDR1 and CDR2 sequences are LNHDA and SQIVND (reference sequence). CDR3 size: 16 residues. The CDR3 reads CASDDLGTPNTGELFF. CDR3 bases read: TGTGCCAGCGACGACCTCGGGACTCCGAACACCGGGGAG.

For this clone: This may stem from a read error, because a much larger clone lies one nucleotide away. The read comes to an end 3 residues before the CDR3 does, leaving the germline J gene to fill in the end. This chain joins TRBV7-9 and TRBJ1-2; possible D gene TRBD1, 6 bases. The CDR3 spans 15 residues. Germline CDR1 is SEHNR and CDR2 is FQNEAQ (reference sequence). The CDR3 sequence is CASSDRQASEGTYTF. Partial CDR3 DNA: TGTGCCAGCAGCGACCGACAGGCCTCCGAGGGGACC.

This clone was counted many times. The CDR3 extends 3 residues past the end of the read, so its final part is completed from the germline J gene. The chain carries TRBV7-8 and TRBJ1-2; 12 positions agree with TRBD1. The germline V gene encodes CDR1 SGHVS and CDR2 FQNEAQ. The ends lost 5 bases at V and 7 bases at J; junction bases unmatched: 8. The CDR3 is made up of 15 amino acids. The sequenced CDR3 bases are TGTGCCAGCAGCCCGGAGGGGACAGGGGGCTTTGGC. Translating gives CASSPEGTGGFG. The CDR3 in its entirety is CASSPEGTGGFGYTF.

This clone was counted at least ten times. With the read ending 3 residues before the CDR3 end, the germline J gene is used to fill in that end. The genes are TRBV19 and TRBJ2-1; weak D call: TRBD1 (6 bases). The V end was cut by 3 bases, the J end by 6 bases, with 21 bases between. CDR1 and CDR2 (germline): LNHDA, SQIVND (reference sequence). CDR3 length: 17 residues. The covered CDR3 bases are TGTGCCAGTAGTATGGACAGTTCCCGAGGTGTGGGCAATGAG. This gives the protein CASSMDSSRGVGNE. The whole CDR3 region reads CASSMDSSRGVGNEQFF.

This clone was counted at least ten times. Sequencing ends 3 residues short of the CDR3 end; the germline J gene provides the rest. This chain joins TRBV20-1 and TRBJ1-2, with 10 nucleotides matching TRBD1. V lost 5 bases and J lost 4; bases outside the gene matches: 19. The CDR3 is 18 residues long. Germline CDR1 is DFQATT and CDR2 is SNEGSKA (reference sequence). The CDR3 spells CSAPTQLGTGAGGYGYTF. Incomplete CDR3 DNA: TGCAGTGCTCCTACTCAACTCGGGACAGGGGCCGGGGGCTATGGC.

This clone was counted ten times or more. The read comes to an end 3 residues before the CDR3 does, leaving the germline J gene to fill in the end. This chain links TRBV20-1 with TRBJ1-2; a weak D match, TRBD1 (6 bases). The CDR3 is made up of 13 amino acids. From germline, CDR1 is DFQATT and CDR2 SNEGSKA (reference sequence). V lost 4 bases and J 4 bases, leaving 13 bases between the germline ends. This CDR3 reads CSATGGAGYGYTF. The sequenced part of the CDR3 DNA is TGCAGTGCTACCGGGGGGGCTGGCTATGGC.

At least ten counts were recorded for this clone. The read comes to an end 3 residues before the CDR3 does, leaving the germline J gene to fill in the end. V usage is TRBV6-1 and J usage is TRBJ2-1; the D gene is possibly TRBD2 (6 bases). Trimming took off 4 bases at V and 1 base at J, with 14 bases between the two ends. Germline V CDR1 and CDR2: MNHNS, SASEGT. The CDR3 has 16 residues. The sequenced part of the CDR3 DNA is TGTGCCAGCAGTGTATTCCCGGAGGGGTCCTACAATGAG. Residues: CASSVFPEGSYNE. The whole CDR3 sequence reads CASSVFPEGSYNEQFF.

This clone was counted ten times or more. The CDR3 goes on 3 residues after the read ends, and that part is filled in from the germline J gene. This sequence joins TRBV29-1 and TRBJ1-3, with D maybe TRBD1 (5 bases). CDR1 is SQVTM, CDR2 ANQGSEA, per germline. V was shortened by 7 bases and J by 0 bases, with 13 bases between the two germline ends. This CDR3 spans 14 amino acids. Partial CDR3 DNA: TGCAGCGGCCTCTTTGACAGCTCTGGAAACACC. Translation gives CSGLFDSSGNT. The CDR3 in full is CSGLFDSSGNTIYF.

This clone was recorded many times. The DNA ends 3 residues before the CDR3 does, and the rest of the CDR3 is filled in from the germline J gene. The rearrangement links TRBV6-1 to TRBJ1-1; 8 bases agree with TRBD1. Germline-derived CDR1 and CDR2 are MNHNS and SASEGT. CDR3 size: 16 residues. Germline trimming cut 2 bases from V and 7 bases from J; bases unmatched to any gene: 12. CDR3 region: CASSEPRTGKSGEAFF. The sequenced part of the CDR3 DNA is TGTGCCAGCAGTGAACCGCGGACAGGGAAGTCGGGTGAA.

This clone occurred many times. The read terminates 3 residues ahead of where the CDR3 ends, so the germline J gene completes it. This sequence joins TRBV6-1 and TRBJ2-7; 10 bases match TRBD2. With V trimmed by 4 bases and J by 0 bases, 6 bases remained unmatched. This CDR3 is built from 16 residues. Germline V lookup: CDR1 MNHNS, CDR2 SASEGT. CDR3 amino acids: CASSGRLAGNSYEQYF. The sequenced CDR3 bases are TGTGCCAGCAGTGGAAGACTAGCGGGTAACTCCTACGAG.

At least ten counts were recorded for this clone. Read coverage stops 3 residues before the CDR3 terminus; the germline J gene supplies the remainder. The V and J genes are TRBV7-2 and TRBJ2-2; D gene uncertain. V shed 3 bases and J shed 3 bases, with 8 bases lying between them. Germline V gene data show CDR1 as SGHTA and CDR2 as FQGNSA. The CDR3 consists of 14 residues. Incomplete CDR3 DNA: TGTGCCAGCAGCTTTAGTCGGGACACCGGGGAG. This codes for CASSFSRDTGE. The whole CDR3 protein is CASSFSRDTGELFF.

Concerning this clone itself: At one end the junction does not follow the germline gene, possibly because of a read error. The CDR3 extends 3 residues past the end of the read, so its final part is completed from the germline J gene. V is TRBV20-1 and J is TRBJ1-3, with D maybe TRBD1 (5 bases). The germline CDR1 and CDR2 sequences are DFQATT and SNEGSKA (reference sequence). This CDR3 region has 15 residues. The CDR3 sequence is CSATTGGVSGNTIYF. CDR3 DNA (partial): TGCAGTGCTACCACAGGAGGGGTCTCTGGAAACACA.

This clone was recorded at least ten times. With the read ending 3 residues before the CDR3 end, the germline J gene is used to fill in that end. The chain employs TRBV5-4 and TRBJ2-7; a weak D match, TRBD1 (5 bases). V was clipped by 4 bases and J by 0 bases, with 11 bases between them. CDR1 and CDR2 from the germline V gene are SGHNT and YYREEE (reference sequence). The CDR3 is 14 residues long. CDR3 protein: CASSNAGPSYEQYF. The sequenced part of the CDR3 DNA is TGTGCCAGCAGCAACGCAGGGCCCTCCTACGAG. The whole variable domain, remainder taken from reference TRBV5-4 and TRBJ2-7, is ETGVTQSPTHLIKTRGQQVTLRCSSQSGHNTVSWYQQALGQGPQFIFQYYREEENGRGNFPPRFSGLQFPNYSSELNVNALELDDSALYLCASSNAGPSYEQYFGPGTRLTVT.

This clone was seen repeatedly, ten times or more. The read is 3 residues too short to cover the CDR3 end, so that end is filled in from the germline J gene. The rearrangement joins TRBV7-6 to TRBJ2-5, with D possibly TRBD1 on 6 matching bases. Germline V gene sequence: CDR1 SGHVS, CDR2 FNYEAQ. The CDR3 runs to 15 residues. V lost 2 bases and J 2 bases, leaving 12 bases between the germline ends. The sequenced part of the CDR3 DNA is TGTGCCAGCAGCTTACTTGGGACACATCAAGAGACC. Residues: CASSLLGTHQET. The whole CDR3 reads CASSLLGTHQETQYF.

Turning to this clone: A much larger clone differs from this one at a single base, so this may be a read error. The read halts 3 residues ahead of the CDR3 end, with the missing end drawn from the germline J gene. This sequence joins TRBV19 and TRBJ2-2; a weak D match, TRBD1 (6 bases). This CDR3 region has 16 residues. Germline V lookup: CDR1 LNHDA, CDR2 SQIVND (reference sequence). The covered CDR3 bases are TGTGCCAGTAGTATAGTTCCAGGGGCCGGGGCCAACGTG. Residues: CASSIVPGAGANV. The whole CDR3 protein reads CASSIVPGAGANVLFF. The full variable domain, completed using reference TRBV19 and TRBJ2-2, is DGGITQSPKYLFRKEGQNVTLSCEQNLNHDAMYWYRQDPGQGLRLIYYSQIVNDFQKGDIAEGYSVSREKKESFPLTVTSAQKNPTAFYLCASSIVPGAGANVLFFGEGSRLTVL.

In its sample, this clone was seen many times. CDR3 bases read: TGCAGCGTCAGGACCGGGACAGGGGGCGATGAG. It codes for CSVRTGTGGDE. The CDR3 in its entirety is CSVRTGTGGDEQFF. The rearrangement links TRBV29-1 to TRBJ2-1; 12 bases are shared with TRBD1. Sequencing ends 3 residues short of the CDR3 end; the germline J gene provides the rest. The CDR3 length is 14 residues. Looked up from germline, CDR1 is SQVTM and CDR2 is ANQGSEA. The V segment lost 6 bases and the J segment 8 bases; nucleotides outside the gene matches: 8.

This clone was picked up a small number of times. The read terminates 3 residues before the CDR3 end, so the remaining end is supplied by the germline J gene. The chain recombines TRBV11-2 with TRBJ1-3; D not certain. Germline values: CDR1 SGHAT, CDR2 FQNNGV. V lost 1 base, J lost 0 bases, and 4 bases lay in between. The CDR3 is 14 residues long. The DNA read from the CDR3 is TGTGCCAGCAGCTTAGCGGGCTCTGGAAACACC. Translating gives CASSLAGSGNT. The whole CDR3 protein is CASSLAGSGNTIYF.

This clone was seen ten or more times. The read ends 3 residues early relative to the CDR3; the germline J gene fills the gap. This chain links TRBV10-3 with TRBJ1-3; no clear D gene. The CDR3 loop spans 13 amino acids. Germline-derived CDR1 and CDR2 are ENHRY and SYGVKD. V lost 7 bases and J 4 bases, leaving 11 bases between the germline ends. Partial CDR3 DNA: TGTGCCATCAAACAGCTACAAGGAAACACC. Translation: CAIKQLQGNT. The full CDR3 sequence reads CAIKQLQGNTIYF.

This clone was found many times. This CDR3 reads CSAGGLGGYNEQFF. The DNA read from the CDR3 is TGCAGTGCTGGGGGACTGGGGGGTTACAATGAG. The gene calls are TRBV20-1 and TRBJ2-1; TRBD2 might be the D (6 bases). From the germline J gene comes the end of the CDR3, since the read stops 3 residues before it. The germline CDR1 and CDR2 sequences are DFQATT and SNEGSKA (reference sequence). Trimming took 5 bases from V and 4 from J, leaving 15 bases between them. The CDR3 sequence is 14 residues long.

The covered CDR3 bases are TGTGCCAGCAGCTTAGCCTTGGCAAAATACGAC. This translates into CASSLALAKYD. The whole CDR3 reads CASSLALAKYDYTF. The rearrangement joins TRBV7-9 to TRBJ1-2; D is unresolved. Read coverage stops 3 residues before the CDR3 terminus; the germline J gene supplies the remainder. Germline loops: CDR1 SEHNR, CDR2 FQNEAQ (reference sequence). The CDR3 length is 14 residues.

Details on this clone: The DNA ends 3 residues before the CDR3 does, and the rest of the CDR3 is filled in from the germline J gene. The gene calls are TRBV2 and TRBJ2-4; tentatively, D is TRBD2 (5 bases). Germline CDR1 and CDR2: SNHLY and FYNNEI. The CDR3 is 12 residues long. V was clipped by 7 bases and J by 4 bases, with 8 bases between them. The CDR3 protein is CASMGGKNIQYF. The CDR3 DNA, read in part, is TGTGCCAGCATGGGCGGGAAAAACATT.

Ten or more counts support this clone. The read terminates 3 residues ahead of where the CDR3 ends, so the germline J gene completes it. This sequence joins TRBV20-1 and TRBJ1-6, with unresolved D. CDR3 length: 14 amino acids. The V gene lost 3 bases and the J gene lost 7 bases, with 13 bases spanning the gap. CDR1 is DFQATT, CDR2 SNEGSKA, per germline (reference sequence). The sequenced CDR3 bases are TGCAGTGCTAGGGCGGATTTCCAGAATTCACCC. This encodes CSARADFQNSP. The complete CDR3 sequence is CSARADFQNSPLHF.

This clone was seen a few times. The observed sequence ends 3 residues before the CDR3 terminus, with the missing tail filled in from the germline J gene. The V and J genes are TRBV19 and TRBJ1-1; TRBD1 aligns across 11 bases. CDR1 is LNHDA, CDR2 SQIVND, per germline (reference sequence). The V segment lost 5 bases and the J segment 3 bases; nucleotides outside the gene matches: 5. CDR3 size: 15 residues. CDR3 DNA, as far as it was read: TGTGCCAGTAGTGCTGGGACAGGGGGTGACACTGAA. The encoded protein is CASSAGTGGDTE. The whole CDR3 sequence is CASSAGTGGDTEAFF.

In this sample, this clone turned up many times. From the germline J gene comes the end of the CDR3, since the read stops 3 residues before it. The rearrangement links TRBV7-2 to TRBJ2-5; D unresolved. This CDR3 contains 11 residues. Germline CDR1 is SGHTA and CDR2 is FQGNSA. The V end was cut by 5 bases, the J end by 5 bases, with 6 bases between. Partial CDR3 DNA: TGTGCCAGCAGCCAAGGGGAGACC. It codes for CASSQGET. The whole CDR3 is CASSQGETQYF.

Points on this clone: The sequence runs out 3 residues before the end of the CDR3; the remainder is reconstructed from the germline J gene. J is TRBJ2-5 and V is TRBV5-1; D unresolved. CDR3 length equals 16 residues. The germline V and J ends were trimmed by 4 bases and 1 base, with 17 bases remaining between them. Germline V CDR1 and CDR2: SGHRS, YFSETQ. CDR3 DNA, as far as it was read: TGCGCCAGCAGCCCCCTGGGCTCGGTCGTCCAAGAGACC. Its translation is CASSPLGSVVQET. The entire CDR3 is CASSPLGSVVQETQYF.

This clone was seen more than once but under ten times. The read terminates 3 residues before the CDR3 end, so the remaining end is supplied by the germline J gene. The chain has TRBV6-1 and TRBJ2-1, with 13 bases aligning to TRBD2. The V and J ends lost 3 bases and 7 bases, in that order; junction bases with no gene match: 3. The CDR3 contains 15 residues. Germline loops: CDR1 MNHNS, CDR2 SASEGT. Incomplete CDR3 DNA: TGTGCCAGCAGTGAGGGACTAGCGGGAAGGAATGAG. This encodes CASSEGLAGRNE. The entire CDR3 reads CASSEGLAGRNEQFF.

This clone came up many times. Incomplete CDR3 DNA: TGTGCCAGTACGGCGGGAGGCCCCTACAATGAG. Translation gives CASTAGGPYNE. The whole CDR3 reads CASTAGGPYNEQFF. V and J are TRBV19 and TRBJ2-1, with 8 bases aligning to TRBD2. The sequence runs out 3 residues before the end of the CDR3; the remainder is reconstructed from the germline J gene. The CDR3 runs to 14 residues. Germline V gives CDR1 LNHDA, CDR2 SQIVND (reference sequence). The J segment lost 2 bases and the V segment lost 7 bases, leaving 4 bases of the junction unmatched.

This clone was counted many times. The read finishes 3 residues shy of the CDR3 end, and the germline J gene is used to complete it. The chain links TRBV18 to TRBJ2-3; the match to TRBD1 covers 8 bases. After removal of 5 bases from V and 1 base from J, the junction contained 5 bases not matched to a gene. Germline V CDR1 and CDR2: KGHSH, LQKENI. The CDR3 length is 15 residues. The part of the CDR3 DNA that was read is TGTGCCAGCTCATACGCGGGACAGGGCACAGATACG. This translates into CASSYAGQGTDT. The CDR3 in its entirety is CASSYAGQGTDTQYF.

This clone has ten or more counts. Incomplete CDR3 DNA: TGCAGTGCTAACCAGGGGTATTCAGGCGAG. This gives the protein CSANQGYSGE. The whole CDR3 reads CSANQGYSGEQYF. The V call is TRBV20-1, the J call TRBJ2-7, with D perhaps matching TRBD1 (6 bases). Read data end 3 residues before the CDR3 end; the end is taken from the germline J gene. The CDR3 covers 13 residues. Trimming stripped 4 bases from V and 6 bases from J, with 16 bases between. From germline, CDR1 is DFQATT and CDR2 SNEGSKA (reference sequence).

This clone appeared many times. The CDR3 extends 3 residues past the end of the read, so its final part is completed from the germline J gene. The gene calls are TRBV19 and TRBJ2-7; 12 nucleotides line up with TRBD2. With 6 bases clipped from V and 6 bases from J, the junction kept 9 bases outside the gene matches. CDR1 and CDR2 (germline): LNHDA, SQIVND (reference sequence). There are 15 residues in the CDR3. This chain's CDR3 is CASSTRLAGALEQYF. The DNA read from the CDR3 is TGTGCCAGTAGCACAAGACTAGCGGGAGCCCTCGAG.